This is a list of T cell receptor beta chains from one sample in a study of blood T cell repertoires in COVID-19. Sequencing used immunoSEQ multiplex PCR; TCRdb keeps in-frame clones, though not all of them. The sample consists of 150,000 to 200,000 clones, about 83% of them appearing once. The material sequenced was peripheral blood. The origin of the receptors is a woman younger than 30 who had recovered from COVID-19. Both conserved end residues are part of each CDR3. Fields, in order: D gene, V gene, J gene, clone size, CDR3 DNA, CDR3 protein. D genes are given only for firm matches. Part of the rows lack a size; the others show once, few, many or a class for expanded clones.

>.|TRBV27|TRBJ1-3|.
TGTGCCAGCGGCGTCGGGTTTGGAAACACCATATATTTT
CASGVGFGNTIYF
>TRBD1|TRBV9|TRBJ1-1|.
TGTGCCAGCAGCGCTGGGGGGACAGGGAAGACTGAAGCTTTCTTT
CASSAGGTGKTEAFF
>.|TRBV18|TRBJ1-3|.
TGTGCCAGCTCAGAGGGACTCCGCTCTGGAAACACCATATATTTT
CASSEGLRSGNTIYF
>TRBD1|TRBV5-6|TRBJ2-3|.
TGTGCCAGCAGCTTGGTCGGGGGGACAGGGAGGAGCACAGATACGCAGTATTTT
CASSLVGGTGRSTDTQYF
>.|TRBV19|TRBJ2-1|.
TGTGCCAGTACTCAAAACAGGGATGTGAGATGGGATGAGCAGTTCTTC
CASTQNRDVRWDEQFF
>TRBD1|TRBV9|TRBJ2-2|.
TGTGCCAGCAGCGAGGGGGCGAGTGCCGGGGAGCTGTTTTTT
CASSEGASAGELFF
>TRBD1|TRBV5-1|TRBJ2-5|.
TGCGCCAGCAGCCATACAGGGGTGAGGGAGACCCAGTACTTC
CASSHTGVRETQYF
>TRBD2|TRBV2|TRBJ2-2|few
TGTGCCAGCAGTGGACTAGCGGGAGGACGCGGGGAGCTGTTTTTT
CASSGLAGGRGELFF
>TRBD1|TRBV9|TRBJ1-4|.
TGTGCCAGCAGCACCAATCCGGGACAGGGAACGGGAAGGGAAAAACTGTTTTTT
CASSTNPGQGTGREKLFF
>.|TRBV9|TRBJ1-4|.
TGTGCCAGCAGCTCCGGGACTTCAACTAATGAAAAACTGTTTTTT
CASSSGTSTNEKLFF
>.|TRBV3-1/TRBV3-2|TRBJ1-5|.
TGTGCCAGCAGCCAAGATTTGACAAATCAGCCCCAGCATTTT
CASSQDLTNQPQHF
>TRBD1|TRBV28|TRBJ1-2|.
TGTGCCAGCAGTACCGGGACAGGGGAAGACTATGGCTACACCTTC
CASSTGTGEDYGYTF
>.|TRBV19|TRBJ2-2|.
TGTGCCAGTAGTGACATCCAGGCAATCGGGGAGCTGTTTTTT
CASSDIQAIGELFF
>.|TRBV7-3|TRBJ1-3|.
TGTGCCAGCACCCCCTTCTACCGGCTTTGGGCCCCAGGGCTCTCTGGAAACACCATATATTTT
CASTPFYRLWAPGLSGNTIYF
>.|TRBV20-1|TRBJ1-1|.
TGCAGTGCTTGGGAGAGGACTGAAGCTTTCTTT
CSAWERTEAFF
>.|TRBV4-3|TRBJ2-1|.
TGCGCCAGCAGCCCCGGAGAGAGACTAGGCCGGGAGCAGTTCTTC
CASSPGERLGREQFF
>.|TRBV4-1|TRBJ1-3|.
TGCGCCAGCAGCCAAGCTTTCTGGAGCTCTGGAAACACCATATATTTT
CASSQAFWSSGNTIYF
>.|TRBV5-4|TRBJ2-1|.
TGTGCCAGCAGAACGGGACAACACTCCTACAATGAGCAGTTCTTC
CASRTGQHSYNEQFF
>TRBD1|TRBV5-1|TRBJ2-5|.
TGCGCCAGCAGCCACCGGGACAGGGGGCTTGAGACCCAGTACTTC
CASSHRDRGLETQYF
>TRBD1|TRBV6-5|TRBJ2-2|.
TGTGCCAGCAGTTATGTCCAGGGGGAGTCCACCGGGGAGCTGTTTTTT
CASSYVQGESTGELFF
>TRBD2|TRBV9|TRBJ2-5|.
TGTGCCAGCAGCGTAGCTAGTCGGGCGGGAGGGGTACAAGAGACCCAGTACTTC
CASSVASRAGGVQETQYF
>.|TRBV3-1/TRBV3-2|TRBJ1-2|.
TGTGCCAGCAGCCAAGATGCCCGGCGGCCCCTCTATGGCTACACCTTC
CASSQDARRPLYGYTF
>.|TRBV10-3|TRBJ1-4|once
TGTGCCTCCAGTGGGTGGCAGGGGAAAGGTGATAATGAAAAACTGTTTTTT
CASSGWQGKGDNEKLFF
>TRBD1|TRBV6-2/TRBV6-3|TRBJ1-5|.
TGTGCCAGCAGTCTTGGAGGGACAGCCAATCAGCCCCAGCATTTT
CASSLGGTANQPQHF
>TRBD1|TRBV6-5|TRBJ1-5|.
TGTGCCAGCAGAGATACAGGGGGTAATCAGCCCCAGCATTTT
CASRDTGGNQPQHF
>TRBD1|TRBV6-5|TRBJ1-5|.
TGTGCCAGCAGTCCAGACAGGGGCCAGCCCCAGCATTTT
CASSPDRGQPQHF
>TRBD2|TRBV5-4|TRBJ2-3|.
TGTGCCAGCAGCTCTCGACTAGCGCCCACAGATACGCAGTATTTT
CASSSRLAPTDTQYF
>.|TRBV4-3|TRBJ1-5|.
TGCGCCAGCAGCCAAGATCTGACCGGGGGGGCGCAATTTCAGCCCCAGCATTTT
CASSQDLTGGAQFQPQHF
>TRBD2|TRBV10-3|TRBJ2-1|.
TGTGCCATCAGTCAAACGACTAGCGGGGGACGGAATGAGCAGTTCTTC
CAISQTTSGGRNEQFF
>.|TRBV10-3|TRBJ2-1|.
TGTGCCATCAGCCGGGACTTTGGCTCCTACAATGAGCAGTTCTTC
CAISRDFGSYNEQFF
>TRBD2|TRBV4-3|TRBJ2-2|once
TGCGCCAGCAGCCGTCAATCGCCGGGACTAGCGGGGAACACCGGGGAGCTGTTTTTT
CASSRQSPGLAGNTGELFF
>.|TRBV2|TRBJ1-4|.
TGTGCCAGCAGTCCGGGACATCGAGCCGCAACTAATGAAAAACTGTTTTTT
CASSPGHRAATNEKLFF
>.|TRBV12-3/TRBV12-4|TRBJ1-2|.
TGTGCCAGCGAGGGCTCTTCCACCTTC
CASEGSSTF
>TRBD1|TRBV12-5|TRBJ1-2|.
TGTGCTAGTGGTGTCTCGACAGGGTCCTATGGCTACACCTTC
CASGVSTGSYGYTF
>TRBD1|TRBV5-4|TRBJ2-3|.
TGTGCCAGCAGCCCGGACAGGGGGCGTTTAGATACGCAGTATTTT
CASSPDRGRLDTQYF
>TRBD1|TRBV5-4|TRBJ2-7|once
TGTGCCAGCAGCAAGGACAGGGGCCCCGAGCAGTACTTC
CASSKDRGPEQYF
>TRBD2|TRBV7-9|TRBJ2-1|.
TGTGCCAGCACCACTAGCGGGGCCTACAATGAGCAGTTCTTC
CASTTSGAYNEQFF
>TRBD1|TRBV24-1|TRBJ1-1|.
TGTGCCACCAGTGATGGACAGGTGGGAAGCGGGGAAGCTTTCTTT
CATSDGQVGSGEAFF
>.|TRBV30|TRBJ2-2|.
TGTGCCTGGACCAAAAGGGGGTTACTGAACACCGGGGAGCTGTTTTTT
CAWTKRGLLNTGELFF
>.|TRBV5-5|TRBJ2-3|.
TGTGCCAGCAGCTTAGGGGGGGCCGGAGATACGCAGTATTTT
CASSLGGAGDTQYF
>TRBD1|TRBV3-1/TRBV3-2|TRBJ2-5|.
TGTGCCAGCAGCCAAGTCGGCAGGGGGCAAGAGACCCAGTACTTC
CASSQVGRGQETQYF
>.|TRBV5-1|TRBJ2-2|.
TGCGCCAGCACCCATCCGGGGAACACCGGGGAGCTGTTTTTT
CASTHPGNTGELFF
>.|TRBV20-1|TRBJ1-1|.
TGCAGTGCTAGTCAGGGCCGGACTGAAGCTTTCTTT
CSASQGRTEAFF